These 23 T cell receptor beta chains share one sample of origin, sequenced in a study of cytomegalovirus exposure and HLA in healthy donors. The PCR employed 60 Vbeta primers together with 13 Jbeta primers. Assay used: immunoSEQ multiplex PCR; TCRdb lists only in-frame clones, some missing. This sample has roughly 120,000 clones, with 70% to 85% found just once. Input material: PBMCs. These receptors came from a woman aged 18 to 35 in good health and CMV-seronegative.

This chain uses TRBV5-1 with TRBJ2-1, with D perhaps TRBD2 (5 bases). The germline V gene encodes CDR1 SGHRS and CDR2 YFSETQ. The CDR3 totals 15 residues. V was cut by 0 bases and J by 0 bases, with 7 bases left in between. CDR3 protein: CASSLAGNSYNEQFF. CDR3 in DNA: TGCGCCAGCAGCTTGGCCGGGAACTCCTACAATGAGCAGTTCTTC. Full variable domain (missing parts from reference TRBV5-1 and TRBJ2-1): KAGVTQTPRYLIKTRGQQVTLSCSPISGHRSVSWYQQTPGQGLQFLFEYFSETQRNKGNFPGRFSGRQFSNSRSEMNVSTLELGDSALYLCASSLAGNSYNEQFFGPGTRLTVL.

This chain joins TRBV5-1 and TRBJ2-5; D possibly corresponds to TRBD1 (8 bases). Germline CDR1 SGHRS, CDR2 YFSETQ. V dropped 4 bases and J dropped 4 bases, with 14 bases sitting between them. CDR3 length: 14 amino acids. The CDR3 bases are TGCGCCAGCAGCCAACAGGGGGGGGCAGAGACCCAGTACTTC. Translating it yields CASSQQGGAETQYF.

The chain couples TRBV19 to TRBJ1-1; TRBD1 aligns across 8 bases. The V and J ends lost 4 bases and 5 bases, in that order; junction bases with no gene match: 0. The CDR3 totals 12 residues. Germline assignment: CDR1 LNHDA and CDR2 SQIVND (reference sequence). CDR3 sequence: CASSRDRTEAFF. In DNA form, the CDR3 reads TGTGCCAGTAGTAGGGACAGGACTGAAGCTTTCTTT. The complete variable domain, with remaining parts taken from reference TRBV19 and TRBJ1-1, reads DGGITQSPKYLFRKEGQNVTLSCEQNLNHDAMYWYRQDPGQGLRLIYYSQIVNDFQKGDIAEGYSVSREKKESFPLTVTSAQKNPTAFYLCASSRDRTEAFFGQGTRLTVV.

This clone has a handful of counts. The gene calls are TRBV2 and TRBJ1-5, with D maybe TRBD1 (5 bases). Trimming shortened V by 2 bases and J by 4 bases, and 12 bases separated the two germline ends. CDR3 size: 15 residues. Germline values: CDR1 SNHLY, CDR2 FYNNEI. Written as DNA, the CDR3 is TGTGCCAGCAGTGAAAGAAGGGGTGGTAATCAGCCCCAGCATTTT. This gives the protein CASSERRGGNQPQHF.

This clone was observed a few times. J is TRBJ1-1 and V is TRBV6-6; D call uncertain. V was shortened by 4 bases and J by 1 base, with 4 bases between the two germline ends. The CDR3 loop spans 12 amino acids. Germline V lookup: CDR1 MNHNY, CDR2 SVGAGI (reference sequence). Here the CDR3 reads CASSSPNTEAFF. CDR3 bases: TGTGCCAGCAGTTCTCCGAACACTGAAGCTTTCTTT.

The CDR3 DNA sequence: TGTGCCAGCAGCCAAGAAATAGCGAGCCAGCAGTTCTTC. Its translation is CASSQEIASQQFF. The chain carries TRBV14 and TRBJ2-1; a weak D match, TRBD2 (5 bases). V lost 0 bases to trimming and J lost 11 bases, with 11 bases between them. This CDR3 contains 13 residues. Germline V CDR1 and CDR2: SGHDN, FVKESK.

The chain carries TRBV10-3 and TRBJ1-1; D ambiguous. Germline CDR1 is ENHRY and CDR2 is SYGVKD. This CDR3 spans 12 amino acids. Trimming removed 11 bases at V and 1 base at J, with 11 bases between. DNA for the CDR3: TGTGCCTCCCGACGGGGGAACACTGAAGCTTTCTTT. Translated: CASRRGNTEAFF.

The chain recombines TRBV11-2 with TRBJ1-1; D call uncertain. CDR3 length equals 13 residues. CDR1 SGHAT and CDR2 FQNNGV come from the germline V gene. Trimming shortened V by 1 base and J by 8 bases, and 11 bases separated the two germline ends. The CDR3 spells CASSLATNLEAFF. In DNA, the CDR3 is TGTGCCAGCAGCTTAGCTACCAACCTCGAAGCTTTCTTT. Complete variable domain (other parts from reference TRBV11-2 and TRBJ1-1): EAGVAQSPRYKIIEKRQSVAFWCNPISGHATLYWYQQILGQGPKLLIQFQNNGVVDDSQLPKDRFSAERLKGVDSTLKIQPAKLEDSAVYLCASSLATNLEAFFGQGTRLTVV.

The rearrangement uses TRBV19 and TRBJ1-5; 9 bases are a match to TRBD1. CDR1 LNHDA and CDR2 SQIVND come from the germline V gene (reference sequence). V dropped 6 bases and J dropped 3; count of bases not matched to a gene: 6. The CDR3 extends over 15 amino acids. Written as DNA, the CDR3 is TGTGCCAGTAGCAGGGACAGGGCCGACAATCAGCCCCAGCATTTT. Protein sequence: CASSRDRADNQPQHF.

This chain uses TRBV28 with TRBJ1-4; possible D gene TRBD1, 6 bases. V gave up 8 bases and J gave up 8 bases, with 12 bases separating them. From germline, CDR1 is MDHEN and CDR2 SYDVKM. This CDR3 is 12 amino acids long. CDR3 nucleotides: TGTGCCAGCCTATCACAGGGCGAAAAACTGTTTTTT. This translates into CASLSQGEKLFF. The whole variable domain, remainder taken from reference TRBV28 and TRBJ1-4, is DVKVTQSSRYLVKRTGEKVFLECVQDMDHENMFWYRQDPGLGLRLIYFSYDVKMKEKGDIPEGYSVSREKKERFSLILESASTNQTSMYLCASLSQGEKLFFGSGTQLSVL.

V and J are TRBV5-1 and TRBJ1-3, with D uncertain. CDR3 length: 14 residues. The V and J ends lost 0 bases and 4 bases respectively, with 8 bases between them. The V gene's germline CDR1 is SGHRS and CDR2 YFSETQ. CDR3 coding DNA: TGCGCCAGCAGCTTGGAGACAACGGGAAACACCATATATTTT. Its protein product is CASSLETTGNTIYF. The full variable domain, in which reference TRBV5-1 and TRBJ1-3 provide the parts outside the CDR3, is KAGVTQTPRYLIKTRGQQVTLSCSPISGHRSVSWYQQTPGQGLQFLFEYFSETQRNKGNFPGRFSGRQFSNSRSEMNVSTLELGDSALYLCASSLETTGNTIYFGEGSWLTVV.

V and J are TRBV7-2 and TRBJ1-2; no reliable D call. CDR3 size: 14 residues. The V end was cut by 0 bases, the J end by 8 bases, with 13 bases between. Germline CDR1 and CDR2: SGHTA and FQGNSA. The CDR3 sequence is CASSLASRSGGYTF. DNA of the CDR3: TGTGCCAGCAGCTTAGCATCCCGCTCGGGGGGCTACACCTTC.

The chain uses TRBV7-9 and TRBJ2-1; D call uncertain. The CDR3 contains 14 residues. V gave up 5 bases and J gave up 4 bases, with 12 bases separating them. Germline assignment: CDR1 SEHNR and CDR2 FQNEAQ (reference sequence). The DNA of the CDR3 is TGTGCCAGCAGCAGACTCGACGGATACAATGAGCAGTTCTTC. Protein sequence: CASSRLDGYNEQFF.

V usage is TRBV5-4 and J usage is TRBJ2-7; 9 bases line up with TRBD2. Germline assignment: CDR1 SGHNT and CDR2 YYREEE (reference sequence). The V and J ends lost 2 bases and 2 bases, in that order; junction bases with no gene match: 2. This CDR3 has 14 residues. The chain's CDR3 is CASSFSGSPYEQYF. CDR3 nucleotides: TGTGCCAGCAGCTTTAGCGGGAGTCCCTACGAGCAGTACTTC.

CDR3 amino acids: CASSQVSVGDTEAFF. The CDR3 DNA follows: TGTGCCAGCAGCCAAGTTTCGGTGGGCGACACTGAAGCTTTCTTT. The chain uses TRBV4-2 and TRBJ1-1; D gene unclear. The CDR3 is made up of 15 amino acids. CDR1 and CDR2 from the germline V gene are LGHNA and YNFKEQ. Trimming cost V 1 base and J 3 bases, with 12 bases left between them.

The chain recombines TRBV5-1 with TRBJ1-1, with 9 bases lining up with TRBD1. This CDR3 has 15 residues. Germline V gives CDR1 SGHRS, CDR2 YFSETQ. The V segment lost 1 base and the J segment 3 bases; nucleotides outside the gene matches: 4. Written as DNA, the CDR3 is TGCGCCAGCAGCTTGCACAGGGGGCAGGACACTGAAGCTTTCTTT. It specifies CASSLHRGQDTEAFF.

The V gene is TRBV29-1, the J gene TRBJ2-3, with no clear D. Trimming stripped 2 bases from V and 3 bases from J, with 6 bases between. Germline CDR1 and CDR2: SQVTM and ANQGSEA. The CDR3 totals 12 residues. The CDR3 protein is CSVEPRTDTQYF. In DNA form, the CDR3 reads TGCAGCGTTGAACCGAGGACAGATACGCAGTATTTT.

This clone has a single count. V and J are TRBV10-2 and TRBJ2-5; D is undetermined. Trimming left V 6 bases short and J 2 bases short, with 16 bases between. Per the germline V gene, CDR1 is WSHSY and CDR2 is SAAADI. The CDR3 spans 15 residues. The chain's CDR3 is CASRSTLDSQETQYF. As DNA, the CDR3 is TGCGCCAGCAGATCTACCTTAGACTCGCAAGAGACCCAGTACTTC.

The CDR3 loop reads CASRDLSGRAIDTQYF. CDR3 in DNA: TGTGCCAGCAGGGACCTTAGCGGGAGGGCCATCGATACGCAGTATTTT. This chain links TRBV5-6 with TRBJ2-3, with 11 bases matching TRBD2. After removal of 5 bases from V and 6 bases from J, the junction contained 11 bases not matched to a gene. This CDR3 contains 16 residues. Germline V gene data show CDR1 as SGHDT and CDR2 as YYEEEE.

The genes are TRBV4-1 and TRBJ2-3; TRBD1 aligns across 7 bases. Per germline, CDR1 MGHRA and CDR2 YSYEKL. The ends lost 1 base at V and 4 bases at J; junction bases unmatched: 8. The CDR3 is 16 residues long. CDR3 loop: CASSQVSRGGPDTQYF. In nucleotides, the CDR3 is TGCGCCAGCAGCCAAGTAAGTCGAGGGGGCCCAGATACGCAGTATTTT.

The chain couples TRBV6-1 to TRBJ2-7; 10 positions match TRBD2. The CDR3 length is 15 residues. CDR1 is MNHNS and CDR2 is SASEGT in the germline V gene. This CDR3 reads CANSEIWTSGDEQYV. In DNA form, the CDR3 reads TGTGCCAACAGTGAGATTTGGACTAGCGGAGACGAGCAGTACGTC.

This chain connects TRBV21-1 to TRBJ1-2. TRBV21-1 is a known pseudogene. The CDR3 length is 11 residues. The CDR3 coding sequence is TGTGCCAGCCGTCCTCCTCTTGGCTACACCTTC. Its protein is CASRPPLGYTF.

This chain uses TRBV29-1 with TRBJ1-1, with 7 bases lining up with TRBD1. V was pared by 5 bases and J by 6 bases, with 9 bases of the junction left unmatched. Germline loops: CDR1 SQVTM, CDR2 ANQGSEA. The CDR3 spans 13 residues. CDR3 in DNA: TGCAGCGTTAAAGGGGGCGCTGGGGCTGAAGCTTTCTTT. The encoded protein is CSVKGGAGAEAFF.